What follows are 11 T cell receptor beta chains derived from one specimen sequenced in a study of cytomegalovirus exposure and HLA in healthy donors. The PCR employed 60 Vbeta primers together with 13 Jbeta primers. Here immunoSEQ multiplex PCR was the method, and the copy in TCRdb shows in-frame clones only, minus some. This sample carries 150,000 or so clones, around 84% of them seen once, and the ten largest clones take 3.1%. Sequenced material: PBMCs. Every receptor here comes from a woman in her thirties or forties in good health and CMV-seronegative.

The sample holds one count of this clone. The genes are TRBV18 and TRBJ2-1; the D gene is possibly TRBD2 (5 bases). V lost 0 bases and J 7 bases, leaving 13 bases between the germline ends. This CDR3 is 15 amino acids long. Germline lookup yields CDR1 KGHSH and CDR2 LQKENI. The CDR3 sequence: CASSPPGGLENEQFF. The DNA for the CDR3 is TGTGCCAGCTCACCACCGGGCGGGTTAGAAAATGAGCAGTTCTTC.

The V call is TRBV7-7, the J call TRBJ2-3; D may be TRBD2 (6 bases). V was cut by 5 bases and J by 3 bases, with 9 bases left in between. Germline V gene data show CDR1 as SSHAT and CDR2 as FNYEAQ (reference sequence). This CDR3 has 13 amino acids. The DNA of the CDR3 is TGTGCCAGCAGCCCCGCGGGGACAGATACGCAGTATTTT. This translates into CASSPAGTDTQYF.

The chain links TRBV20-1 to TRBJ1-1; no firm D call. The V and J ends lost 7 bases and 1 base respectively, with 7 bases between them. This CDR3 has 11 residues. CDR1 DFQATT and CDR2 SNEGSKA come from the germline V gene (reference sequence). CDR3 loop: CSGEENTEAFF. The CDR3 DNA reads as TGCAGTGGAGAGGAGAACACTGAAGCTTTCTTT.

The chain recombines TRBV18 with TRBJ1-1, with 11 bases matching TRBD1. The CDR3 runs 16 residues. Looked up from germline, CDR1 is KGHSH and CDR2 is LQKENI. V lost 1 base to trimming and J lost 1 base; unmatched junction nucleotides: 2. The CDR3 nucleotides are TGTGCCAGCTCACCACTTGGACAGGGGGCGAACACTGAAGCTTTCTTT. Translated: CASSPLGQGANTEAFF. The full variable domain, completed using reference TRBV18 and TRBJ1-1, is NAGVMQNPRHLVRRRGQEARLRCSPMKGHSHVYWYRQLPEEGLKFMVYLQKENIIDESGMPKERFSAEFPKEGPSILRIQQVVRGDSAAYFCASSPLGQGANTEAFFGQGTRLTVV.

This chain joins TRBV18 and TRBJ1-6; D not certain. Trimming removed 5 bases at V and 7 bases at J, with 24 bases between. The V gene's germline CDR1 is KGHSH and CDR2 LQKENI. CDR3 size: 18 residues. The CDR3 spells CASSTRAGSGGGNSPLHF. In DNA form, the CDR3 reads TGTGCCAGCTCAACACGCGCGGGGTCAGGAGGCGGGAATTCACCCCTCCACTTT. Full variable domain (missing parts from reference TRBV18 and TRBJ1-6): NAGVMQNPRHLVRRRGQEARLRCSPMKGHSHVYWYRQLPEEGLKFMVYLQKENIIDESGMPKERFSAEFPKEGPSILRIQQVVRGDSAAYFCASSTRAGSGGGNSPLHFGNGTRLTVT.

This clone was observed once. The V call is TRBV14, the J call TRBJ2-7, with D unclear. Germline assignment: CDR1 SGHDN and CDR2 FVKESK. The CDR3 consists of 12 residues. V was clipped by 1 base and J by 6 bases, with 7 bases between them. This chain's CDR3 is CASSQAQTEQYF. DNA for the CDR3: TGTGCCAGCAGCCAAGCACAGACCGAGCAGTACTTC.

The V gene is TRBV5-1, the J gene TRBJ2-1; tentatively, D is TRBD2 (6 bases). Germline V gives CDR1 SGHRS, CDR2 YFSETQ. V gave up 0 bases and J gave up 2 bases, with 12 bases separating them. This CDR3 is 16 amino acids long. CDR3 sequence: CASSLGRGVAYNEQFF. In DNA, the CDR3 is TGCGCCAGCAGCTTGGGACGCGGGGTGGCCTACAATGAGCAGTTCTTC.

The chain carries TRBV18 and TRBJ1-2; D call uncertain. The V and J ends lost 5 bases and 6 bases respectively, with 10 bases between them. The CDR3 length is 12 residues. Germline lookup yields CDR1 KGHSH and CDR2 LQKENI. CDR3 loop: CASSVLGDGYTF. In nucleotides, the CDR3 is TGTGCCAGCTCAGTTCTCGGAGATGGCTACACCTTC. The full variable domain, its missing parts supplied by reference TRBV18 and TRBJ1-2, is NAGVMQNPRHLVRRRGQEARLRCSPMKGHSHVYWYRQLPEEGLKFMVYLQKENIIDESGMPKERFSAEFPKEGPSILRIQQVVRGDSAAYFCASSVLGDGYTFGSGTRLTVV.

The V and J genes are TRBV7-2 and TRBJ1-2; maybe TRBD1 (6 bases). The V and J ends lost 1 base and 5 bases respectively, with 11 bases between them. The CDR3 has 14 residues. The germline CDR1 and CDR2 sequences are SGHTA and FQGNSA. Written as DNA, the CDR3 is TGTGCCAGCAGCTTAGATCAGGGGACATATGGCTACACCTTC. The encoded protein is CASSLDQGTYGYTF.

This chain's CDR3 is CARASKQGSPNTEAFF. The CDR3 coding sequence is TGCGCCAGGGCCTCGAAACAGGGGTCCCCGAACACTGAAGCTTTCTTT. The V gene is TRBV5-1, the J gene TRBJ1-1; the match to TRBD1 covers 7 bases. The germline V gene encodes CDR1 SGHRS and CDR2 YFSETQ. V lost 8 bases and J lost 1; bases outside the gene matches: 14. The CDR3 runs to 16 residues.

V usage is TRBV6-1 and J usage is TRBJ2-3; 13 positions agree with TRBD2. Looked up from germline, CDR1 is MNHNS and CDR2 is SASEGT. The CDR3 runs to 18 residues. The V segment lost 3 bases and the J segment 1 base; nucleotides outside the gene matches: 7. The CDR3 DNA follows: TGTGCCAGCAGTGAGAGCTTACTAGCGGGGGGGCGCACAGATACGCAGTATTTT. Its translation is CASSESLLAGGRTDTQYF.